This TCR beta chain was captured by sequencing in a study of blood T cells in healthy people across ages. Through a sample-barcoded 5' primer and a J-beta primer mix, a second PCR was run for roughly 6 to 12 cycles. TCRdb reprocessed the 5' RACE reads via MiXCR and lists one record per CDR3 protein. The table records approximately 780,000 distinct CDR3 sequences, roughly 25% of them present only once. This CDR3 comprises 15 residues. Germline-derived CDR1 and CDR2 are SGHAT and FQNNGV. Trimming stripped 1 base from V and 0 bases from J, with 6 bases between. This same sample was also taken into another study, of T cells of mothers and their children.

The chain links TRBV11-2 to TRBJ1-4; D unresolved. This receptor was identified in a boy aged 5-17 years in good health. The sample was blood. The CDR3 spells CASSLAEATNEKLFF. The CDR3 DNA reads TGTGCCAGCAGCTTAGCGGAGGCAACTAATGAAAAACTGTTTTTT.